A selection of T cell receptor beta chains follows, all from one sample in a study of cytomegalovirus exposure and HLA in healthy donors. Assay: immunoSEQ multiplex PCR; the TCRdb copy retains only in-frame clones and omits some. The clone table shows tens of thousands of clones, with the ten largest holding 3.8%. The sequenced material came from PBMCs. The receptors derive from a female donor in good health and CMV-seropositive. CDR3s include the opening cysteine and the closing phenylalanine or tryptophan. The order of the fields is V gene, J gene, D gene, CDR3 protein, CDR3 DNA. D genes are given only for firm matches.

>TRBV19|TRBJ2-2|TRBD2
CASRLTVAGDTGELFF
TGTGCCAGTAGATTAACCGTAGCGGGAGACACCGGGGAGCTGTTTTTT
>TRBV18|TRBJ2-3|TRBD1
CASSPLGGLTDTQYF
TGTGCCAGCTCACCACTAGGGGGCTTAACAGATACGCAGTATTTT
>TRBV28|TRBJ1-2|TRBD1
CATPGDRTLNYGYTF
TGTGCCACGCCCGGGGACAGGACCCTTAACTATGGCTACACCTTC
>TRBV4-1|TRBJ2-7|TRBD2
CASSQGLASNYEQYF
TGCGCCAGCAGCCAGGGACTAGCGTCGAACTACGAGCAGTACTTC
>TRBV7-6|TRBJ2-1|TRBD2
CASSPRLAGGSHEQFF
TGTGCCAGCAGCCCCAGACTAGCGGGGGGTTCACATGAGCAGTTCTTC
>TRBV11-3|TRBJ1-3|TRBD1
CASSSGTDRNTIYF
TGTGCCAGCAGCTCGGGGACAGATCGAAACACCATATATTTT
>TRBV18|TRBJ2-5|TRBD1
CASSPRQGHQETQYF
TGTGCCAGCTCACCGCGACAGGGACACCAAGAGACCCAGTACTTC
>TRBV11-3|TRBJ1-6|NA
CASSLDTGRGSPLHF
TGTGCCAGCAGCTTAGACACCGGGCGGGGTTCACCCCTCCACTTT
>TRBV10-3|TRBJ2-1|TRBD2
CAISRLAGLVNEQFF
TGTGCCATCAGTCGACTAGCGGGACTGGTCAATGAGCAGTTCTTC
>TRBV5-1|TRBJ2-1|NA
CASSLNSAKEEFF
TGCGCCAGCAGCTTGAACTCCGCGAAGGAGGAGTTCTTC
>TRBV7-9|TRBJ1-4|TRBD1
CASSPGQGSGEKLFF
TGTGCCAGCAGCCCAGGACAGGGGTCTGGTGAAAAACTGTTTTTT
>TRBV7-9|TRBJ1-1|NA
CASSLGGGNTEAFF
TGTGCCAGCAGCTTAGGCGGGGGGAACACTGAAGCTTTCTTT